These 14 T cell receptor beta chains were sequenced from one sample in a study of blood T cell repertoires in COVID-19. Sequencing was performed with immunoSEQ multiplex PCR; in TCRdb, only in-frame clones are kept and a portion is missing. The sample gives hundreds of thousands of clones, roughly 88% of which show up once; more than 2% is in the top ten. Input material: PBMCs or T cells enriched from blood (not recorded which). The receptors shown here come from a middle-aged woman with acute COVID-19.

V and J are TRBV30 and TRBJ2-3; 11 positions match TRBD1. Looked up from germline, CDR1 is GTSNPN and CDR2 is SVGIG (reference sequence). The CDR3 is made up of 15 amino acids. Unmatched junction bases numbered 2, after V lost 0 bases and J lost 3 bases. DNA of the CDR3: TGTGCCTGGAGTGTCGGGGACAGGGGGACAGATACGCAGTATTTT. This sequence encodes CAWSVGDRGTDTQYF.

V and J are TRBV19 and TRBJ2-7; no firm D call. Trimming left V 3 bases short and J 3 bases short, with 9 bases between. There are 13 residues in the CDR3. Germline values: CDR1 LNHDA, CDR2 SQIVND (reference sequence). The DNA of the CDR3 is TGTGCCAGTAGTATCTCCGGGTACTACGAGCAGTACTTC. Protein sequence: CASSISGYYEQYF.

The rearrangement joins TRBV3-1 (or the pseudogene TRBV3-2) to TRBJ1-3; 8 nucleotides agree with TRBD1. This CDR3 comprises 16 residues. Losses at the gene ends were 1 base for V and 4 bases for J; bases not matched to a gene: 6. Germline assignment: CDR1 LGHDT and CDR2 YNNKEL (reference sequence). The CDR3 DNA sequence: TGTGCCAGCAGCCAAGCGACAGGGGCGGGGGGAAACACCATATATTTT. Amino acid sequence: CASSQATGAGGNTIYF.

The CDR3 is CASSGGTAVSTDTQYF. In DNA, the CDR3 is TGCGCCAGCAGCGGGGGGACAGCCGTTAGCACAGATACGCAGTATTTT. The chain carries TRBV5-1 and TRBJ2-3, with D maybe TRBD1 (7 bases). The germline gives CDR1 SGHRS, CDR2 YFSETQ. Trimming stripped 4 bases from V and 0 bases from J, with 15 bases between. The CDR3 has 16 amino acids. Based on the CDR3 plus reference TRBV5-1 and TRBJ2-3, the full variable domain is KAGVTQTPRYLIKTRGQQVTLSCSPISGHRSVSWYQQTPGQGLQFLFEYFSETQRNKGNFPGRFSGRQFSNSRSEMNVSTLELGDSALYLCASSGGTAVSTDTQYFGPGTRLTVL.

V and J are TRBV9 and TRBJ2-2; the match to TRBD1 covers 7 bases. V shed 4 bases, J shed 4 bases, and the junction held 7 bases outside the gene matches. The CDR3 length is 15 residues. The germline V gene encodes CDR1 SGDLS and CDR2 YYNGEE. The CDR3 loop is CASSQGGRGTGELFF. CDR3 DNA sequence: TGTGCCAGCAGCCAAGGGGGCCGGGGCACCGGGGAGCTGTTTTTT.

The V call is TRBV18, the J call TRBJ1-2; 9 bases agree with TRBD1. The germline gives CDR1 KGHSH, CDR2 LQKENI. J lost 0 bases, V lost 4 bases, and 6 bases had no gene match. The CDR3 totals 16 residues. The CDR3 protein is CASSQGQGSSNYGYTF. In DNA, the CDR3 is TGTGCCAGCTCACAGGGACAGGGTTCCTCTAACTATGGCTACACCTTC.

The chain has TRBV11-2 and TRBJ1-3; D gene uncertain. CDR1 SGHAT and CDR2 FQNNGV come from the germline V gene. The CDR3 extends over 17 amino acids. V gave up 2 bases and J gave up 0 bases, with 14 bases separating them. CDR3 in amino acids: CASSLFVSESSGNTIYF. DNA for the CDR3: TGTGCCAGCAGCTTATTTGTCTCAGAAAGCTCTGGAAACACCATATATTTT.

This chain links TRBV25-1 with TRBJ2-7, with D tentatively TRBD1 (7 bases). The CDR3 runs 14 residues. The germline V gene has CDR1 MGHDK and CDR2 SYGVNS. The V end lost 5 bases, the J end lost 0 bases, and 11 bases lay between the germline ends. CDR3 loop: CASSRQGGSYEQYF. Written as DNA, the CDR3 is TGTGCCAGCAGTCGACAGGGAGGCTCCTACGAGCAGTACTTC.

This chain joins TRBV19 and TRBJ1-5, with D hard to call. This CDR3 region has 13 residues. Germline-derived CDR1 and CDR2 are LNHDA and SQIVND (reference sequence). V lost 5 bases to trimming and J lost 7 bases, with 12 bases between them. This CDR3 reads CASSPRRGQPQHF. The CDR3 coding sequence is TGTGCCAGTAGTCCCAGGAGAGGGCAGCCCCAGCATTTT.

The chain joins TRBV30 to TRBJ1-2, with a tentative D call TRBD1 (5 bases). Trimming took off 0 bases at V and 3 bases at J, with 14 bases between the two ends. Germline values: CDR1 GTSNPN, CDR2 SVGIG (reference sequence). CDR3 size: 15 residues. The CDR3 here is CAWSVIGGGDYGYTF. CDR3 DNA: TGTGCCTGGAGTGTTATCGGGGGTGGGGACTATGGCTACACCTTC.

J is TRBJ1-4 and V is TRBV7-6; 9 bases are shared with TRBD1. Losses at the gene ends were 4 bases for V and 8 bases for J; bases not matched to a gene: 8. From germline, CDR1 is SGHVS and CDR2 FNYEAQ. This CDR3 has 15 amino acids. CDR3 protein: CASSSPTGGGEKLFF. CDR3 sequence (DNA): TGTGCCAGCAGCTCACCAACAGGGGGCGGCGAAAAACTGTTTTTT.

The J gene is TRBJ2-2, the V gene TRBV7-9, with TRBD1 matching 12 bases. V was pared by 0 bases and J by 6 bases, with 2 bases of the junction left unmatched. The CDR3 is made up of 16 amino acids. Germline CDR1 reads SEHNR; CDR2 reads FQNEAQ (reference sequence). CDR3 nucleotide sequence: TGTGCCAGCAGCTTAGCGGGACAGGGGGCTTCCGGGGAGCTGTTTTTT. Amino acids: CASSLAGQGASGELFF. Complete variable domain (other parts from reference TRBV7-9 and TRBJ2-2): DTGVSQNPRHKITKRGQNVTFRCDPISEHNRLYWYRQTLGQGPEFLTYFQNEAQLEKSRLLSDRFSAERPKGSFSTLEIQRTEQGDSAMYLCASSLAGQGASGELFFGEGSRLTVL.

The table lists this clone with a few counts. Distinct nucleotide sequences in the sample also encode this CDR3. The chain couples TRBV11-3 to TRBJ2-2; 7 bases match TRBD1. Germline CDR1 SGHNT, CDR2 YENEEA. V was pared by 2 bases and J by 1 base, with 1 base of the junction left unmatched. There are 15 residues in the CDR3. CDR3 protein: CASSLRTGNTGELFF. The CDR3 DNA is TGTGCCAGCAGCTTAAGGACAGGGAACACCGGGGAGCTGTTTTTT. Drawing the rest from reference TRBV11-3 and TRBJ2-2, the complete variable domain is EAGVVQSPRYKIIEKKQPVAFWCNPISGHNTLYWYLQNLGQGPELLIRYENEEAVDDSQLPKDRFSAERLKGVDSTLKIQPAELGDSAVYLCASSLRTGNTGELFFGEGSRLTVL.

The CDR3 DNA sequence: TGTGCCACCAGCGGGGCGGGGGCCGAGCAGTTCTTC. Amino acids: CATSGAGAEQFF. The chain has TRBV15 and TRBJ2-1; D may be TRBD2 (7 bases). Germline V CDR1 and CDR2: LNHNV, YYDKDF (reference sequence). V dropped 5 bases and J dropped 10 bases, with 12 bases sitting between them. The CDR3 is made up of 12 amino acids.